One T cell receptor beta chain is described in this entry. The sample belongs to a study of blood T cell repertoires in COVID-19. The wider study: T cells, B-cell-depleted T cells, or PBMCs supplied cDNA or gDNA.

Under the authors' procedure: Quantification of nucleated cells was approximated via reference gene primer amplification. Profiled with immunoSEQ multiplex PCR; TCRdb holds only in-frame clones, not every one. For V, J and clone size, that table is used; D and trimming come from the DNA. The table shows roughly 250,000 clones, with 75% to 95% occurring only once. Enrolled through a virtual design, the participants were between 18 and 89 years of age and came from under 30 US areas. The study counted Cohort 3 donors as recovered given two negative PCRs, clearance, or symptom resolution. CDR1 is SGHTA, CDR2 FQGNSA, per germline. This CDR3 spans 13 amino acids. Deletions cut 0 bases from V and 4 bases from J, with 6 bases between.

The receptor was isolated from a woman between 18 and 29 years old who had recovered from COVID-19. Sequencing was done on a sample of PBMCs or T cells enriched from blood (not recorded which). This sequence joins TRBV7-2 and TRBJ1-2; D is uncertain. The CDR3 reads CASSLAFGYGYTF. The DNA of the CDR3 is TGTGCCAGCAGCTTAGCGTTCGGCTATGGCTACACCTTC.